This T cell receptor (beta chain) is from a study of cytomegalovirus exposure and HLA in healthy donors. Study in general: Findings of an earlier analysis included about 120 million unique TCR beta sequences from 190 million or so T cells.

Germline V gives CDR1 MGHDK, CDR2 SYGVNS. The ends lost 5 bases at V and 5 bases at J; junction bases unmatched: 6. The CDR3 is 15 residues long. A remark on this clone: The identical CDR3 is also encoded by other nucleotide sequences in the sample.

It was with 60 Vbeta and 13 Jbeta primers that the PCR ran. Clones were read by immunoSEQ multiplex PCR, and TCRdb kept only the in-frame ones, dropping some. This sample carries roughly 150,000 clones, with roughly 1.6% going to the ten biggest clones. This receptor was taken from a woman aged 45-59 years in good health and CMV-seronegative. The rearrangement uses TRBV25-1 and TRBJ1-4, with 9 bases that match TRBD1. Sequencing was carried out using PBMCs. The CDR3 coding sequence is TGTGCCAGCAGTCCAACCGGGACAGGGAATGAAAAACTGTTTTTT. Protein sequence: CASSPTGTGNEKLFF.